This TCR beta chain was identified in a study of blood T cells in healthy people across ages. Overall study results and limits: Donor CMV status, an unknown factor, possibly confounded changes in expanded clonotypes.

Sample-barcoded 5' priming and a J-beta primer mix drove a second PCR of roughly 6 to 12 cycles. A tag from a template-switch adaptor with 12 random nucleotides marked each cDNA molecule. MiXCR, applied by TCRdb to the 5' RACE reads, yields one record per CDR3 protein. Here the sample spans about 1.7 million distinct CDR3 sequences, roughly 27% being singletons. This clonotype was observed a few times. Antigen unknown. J was trimmed by 6 bases and V by 8 bases; bases with no gene match: 5. This CDR3 region has 12 residues. J is TRBJ2-3 and V is TRBV12-3 or TRBV12-4; 7 bases map to TRBD2. Sequencing used blood. The sequence was obtained from a woman aged 25 to 39 in good health. CDR3 sequence: CASRAGADTQYF. CDR3 bases: TGTGCCAGCCGGGCGGGAGCGGATACGCAGTATTTT.